This TCR beta chain stems from a study of radiotherapy plus CTLA-4 blockade in lung cancer. Overall study context: Objective responses arose in approximately 17% of patients, and approximately 28% experienced disease control. Overall study findings and caveats: Following radiotherapy plus ipilimumab, tumor-derived TCR clones expanded in the blood.

Clones were sequenced by immunoSEQ multiplex PCR, and TCRdb holds only the in-frame ones, with some missing. The profile covers under 95,000 clones, with 70% to 85% appearing a single time and approximately 0.81% taken by the ten largest. Focal radiation plus CTLA-4 blockade with ipilimumab was given to patients with chemo-refractory metastatic non-small-cell lung cancer. Turning to this clone: Its antigen is undetermined.

V gave up 2 bases and J gave up 7 bases; unmatched junction bases: 14. The length of the CDR3 is 18 residues. The germline gives CDR1 MGHDK, CDR2 SYGVNS. The chain recombines TRBV25-1 with TRBJ2-1; 10 bases agree with TRBD2. The sequencing here drew on peripheral blood, taken from a patient treated with radiotherapy plus ipilimumab. The source of this sequence is a human donor with non-small cell lung cancer who had stable disease on radiotherapy plus ipilimumab. CDR3 sequence (DNA): TGTGCCAGCAGTGAACTCCGGCTAGCGGGGGCCCCACGGAATGAGCAGTTCTTC. This translates into CASSELRLAGAPRNEQFF.